The source of this T cell receptor (beta chain) is a study of glioma-infiltrating T cells. Amplification of TCR alpha and beta CDR3 regions from RNA used iRepertoire nested multiplex PCR. Each CDR3 protein gets one entry after TCRdb re-called the multiplex PCR reads with MiXCR. The sample lists around 20,000 distinct CDR3 sequences, roughly 24% seen once, with roughly 13% in the top ten. In germline, CDR1 is SGHTA, CDR2 FQGNSA. The CDR3 consists of 11 residues. Between the trimmed V and J ends, which lost 3 bases and 6 bases, there was a span of 6 bases. This clonotype has at least ten counts. The chain has TRBV7-2 and TRBJ2-7; D not resolved. This TCR came from a human donor with low-grade glioma or glioblastoma, undergoing nonglioma brain surgery, or in good health (not recorded which). The sequencing input was glioma tissue, nonneoplastic brain tissue, or PBMCs (not recorded which). This chain's CDR3 is CASSFRTEQYF. For the CDR3, the DNA is TGTGCCAGCAGCTTTCGGACCGAGCAGTACTTC.